A single sample gave rise to the 3 T cell receptor beta chains below, sequenced in a study of OX40 agonist ivuxolimab in advanced cancers. TCRdb's copy holds only in-frame clones and misses some; the assay was immunoSEQ multiplex PCR. The sample includes approximately 50,000 clones, 85% to 90% of them seen just once. The source material was CD4+ or CD8+ T cells sorted from blood, sampled in a trial of the OX40 agonist ivuxolimab. These receptors all stem from an adult with an advanced solid tumor such as melanoma, head and neck, liver or kidney cancer.

The chain recombines TRBV6-5 with TRBJ2-2; 10 nucleotides align to TRBD1. The CDR3 is made up of 12 amino acids. V lost 4 bases to trimming and J lost 12 bases; unmatched junction nucleotides: 2. CDR1 and CDR2 (germline): MNHEY, SVGAGI. The DNA of the CDR3 is TGTGCCAGCAGTTCCGACAGGGGGCAGCTGTTTTTT. Translated: CASSSDRGQLFF.

The chain links TRBV7-2 to TRBJ1-2; 9 bases are shared with TRBD1. Germline CDR1 reads SGHTA; CDR2 reads FQGNSA. This CDR3 comprises 15 residues. Trimming took 1 base from V and 6 from J; bases not matched to a gene: 6. Here the CDR3 DNA reads TGTGCCAGCAGCTTAGAAGGGACAGGGTCTAATGGCTACACCTTC. Protein: CASSLEGTGSNGYTF. The whole variable domain, filled in from reference TRBV7-2 and TRBJ1-2, reads GAGVSQSPSNKVTEKGKDVELRCDPISGHTALYWYRQSLGQGLEFLIYFQGNSAPDKSGLPSDRFSAERTGGSVSTLTIQRTQQEDSAVYLCASSLEGTGSNGYTFGSGTRLTVV.

The chain joins TRBV9 to TRBJ2-2; 9 bases are shared with TRBD2. This CDR3 has 17 residues. V shed 0 bases and J 0 bases; nucleotides not matched to a gene: 3. Germline V gene sequence: CDR1 SGDLS, CDR2 YYNGEE. For the CDR3, the DNA is TGTGCCAGCAGCGTAGGGGGACTAGCTGCGAACACCGGGGAGCTGTTTTTT. It encodes CASSVGGLAANTGELFF.